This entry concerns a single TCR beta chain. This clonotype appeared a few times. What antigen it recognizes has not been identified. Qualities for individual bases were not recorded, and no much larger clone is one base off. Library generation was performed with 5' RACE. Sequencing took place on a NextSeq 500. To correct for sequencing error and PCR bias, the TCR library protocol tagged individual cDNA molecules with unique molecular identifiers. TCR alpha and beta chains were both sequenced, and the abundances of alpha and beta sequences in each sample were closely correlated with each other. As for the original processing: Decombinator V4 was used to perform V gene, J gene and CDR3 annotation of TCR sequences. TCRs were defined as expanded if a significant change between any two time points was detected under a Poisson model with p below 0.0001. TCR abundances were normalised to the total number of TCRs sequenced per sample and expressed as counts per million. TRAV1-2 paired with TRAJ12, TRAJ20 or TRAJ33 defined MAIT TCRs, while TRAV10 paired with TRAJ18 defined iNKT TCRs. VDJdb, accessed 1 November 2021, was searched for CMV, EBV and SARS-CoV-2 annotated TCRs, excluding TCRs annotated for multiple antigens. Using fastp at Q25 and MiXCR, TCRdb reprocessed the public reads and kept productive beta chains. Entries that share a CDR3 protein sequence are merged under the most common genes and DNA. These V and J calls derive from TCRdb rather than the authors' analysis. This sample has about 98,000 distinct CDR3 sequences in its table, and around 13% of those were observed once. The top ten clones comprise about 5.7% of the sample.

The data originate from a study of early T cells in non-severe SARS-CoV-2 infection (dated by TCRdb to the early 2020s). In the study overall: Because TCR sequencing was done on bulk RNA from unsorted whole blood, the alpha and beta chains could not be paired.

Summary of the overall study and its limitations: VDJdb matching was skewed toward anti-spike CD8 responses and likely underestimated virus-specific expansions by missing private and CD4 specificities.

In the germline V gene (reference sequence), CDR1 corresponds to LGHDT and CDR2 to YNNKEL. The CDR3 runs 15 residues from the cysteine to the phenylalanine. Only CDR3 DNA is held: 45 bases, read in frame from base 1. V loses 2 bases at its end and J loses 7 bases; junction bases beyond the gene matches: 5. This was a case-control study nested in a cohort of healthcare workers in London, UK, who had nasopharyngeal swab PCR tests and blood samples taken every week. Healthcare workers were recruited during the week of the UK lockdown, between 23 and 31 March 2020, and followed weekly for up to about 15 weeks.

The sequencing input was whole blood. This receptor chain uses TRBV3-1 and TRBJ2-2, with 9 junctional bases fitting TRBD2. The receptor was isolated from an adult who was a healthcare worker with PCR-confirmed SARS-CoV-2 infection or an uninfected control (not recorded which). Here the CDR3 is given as CASSQRLAENGELFF. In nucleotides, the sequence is TGTGCCAGCAGCCAAAGACTAGCGGAAAACGGGGAGCTGTTTTTT.